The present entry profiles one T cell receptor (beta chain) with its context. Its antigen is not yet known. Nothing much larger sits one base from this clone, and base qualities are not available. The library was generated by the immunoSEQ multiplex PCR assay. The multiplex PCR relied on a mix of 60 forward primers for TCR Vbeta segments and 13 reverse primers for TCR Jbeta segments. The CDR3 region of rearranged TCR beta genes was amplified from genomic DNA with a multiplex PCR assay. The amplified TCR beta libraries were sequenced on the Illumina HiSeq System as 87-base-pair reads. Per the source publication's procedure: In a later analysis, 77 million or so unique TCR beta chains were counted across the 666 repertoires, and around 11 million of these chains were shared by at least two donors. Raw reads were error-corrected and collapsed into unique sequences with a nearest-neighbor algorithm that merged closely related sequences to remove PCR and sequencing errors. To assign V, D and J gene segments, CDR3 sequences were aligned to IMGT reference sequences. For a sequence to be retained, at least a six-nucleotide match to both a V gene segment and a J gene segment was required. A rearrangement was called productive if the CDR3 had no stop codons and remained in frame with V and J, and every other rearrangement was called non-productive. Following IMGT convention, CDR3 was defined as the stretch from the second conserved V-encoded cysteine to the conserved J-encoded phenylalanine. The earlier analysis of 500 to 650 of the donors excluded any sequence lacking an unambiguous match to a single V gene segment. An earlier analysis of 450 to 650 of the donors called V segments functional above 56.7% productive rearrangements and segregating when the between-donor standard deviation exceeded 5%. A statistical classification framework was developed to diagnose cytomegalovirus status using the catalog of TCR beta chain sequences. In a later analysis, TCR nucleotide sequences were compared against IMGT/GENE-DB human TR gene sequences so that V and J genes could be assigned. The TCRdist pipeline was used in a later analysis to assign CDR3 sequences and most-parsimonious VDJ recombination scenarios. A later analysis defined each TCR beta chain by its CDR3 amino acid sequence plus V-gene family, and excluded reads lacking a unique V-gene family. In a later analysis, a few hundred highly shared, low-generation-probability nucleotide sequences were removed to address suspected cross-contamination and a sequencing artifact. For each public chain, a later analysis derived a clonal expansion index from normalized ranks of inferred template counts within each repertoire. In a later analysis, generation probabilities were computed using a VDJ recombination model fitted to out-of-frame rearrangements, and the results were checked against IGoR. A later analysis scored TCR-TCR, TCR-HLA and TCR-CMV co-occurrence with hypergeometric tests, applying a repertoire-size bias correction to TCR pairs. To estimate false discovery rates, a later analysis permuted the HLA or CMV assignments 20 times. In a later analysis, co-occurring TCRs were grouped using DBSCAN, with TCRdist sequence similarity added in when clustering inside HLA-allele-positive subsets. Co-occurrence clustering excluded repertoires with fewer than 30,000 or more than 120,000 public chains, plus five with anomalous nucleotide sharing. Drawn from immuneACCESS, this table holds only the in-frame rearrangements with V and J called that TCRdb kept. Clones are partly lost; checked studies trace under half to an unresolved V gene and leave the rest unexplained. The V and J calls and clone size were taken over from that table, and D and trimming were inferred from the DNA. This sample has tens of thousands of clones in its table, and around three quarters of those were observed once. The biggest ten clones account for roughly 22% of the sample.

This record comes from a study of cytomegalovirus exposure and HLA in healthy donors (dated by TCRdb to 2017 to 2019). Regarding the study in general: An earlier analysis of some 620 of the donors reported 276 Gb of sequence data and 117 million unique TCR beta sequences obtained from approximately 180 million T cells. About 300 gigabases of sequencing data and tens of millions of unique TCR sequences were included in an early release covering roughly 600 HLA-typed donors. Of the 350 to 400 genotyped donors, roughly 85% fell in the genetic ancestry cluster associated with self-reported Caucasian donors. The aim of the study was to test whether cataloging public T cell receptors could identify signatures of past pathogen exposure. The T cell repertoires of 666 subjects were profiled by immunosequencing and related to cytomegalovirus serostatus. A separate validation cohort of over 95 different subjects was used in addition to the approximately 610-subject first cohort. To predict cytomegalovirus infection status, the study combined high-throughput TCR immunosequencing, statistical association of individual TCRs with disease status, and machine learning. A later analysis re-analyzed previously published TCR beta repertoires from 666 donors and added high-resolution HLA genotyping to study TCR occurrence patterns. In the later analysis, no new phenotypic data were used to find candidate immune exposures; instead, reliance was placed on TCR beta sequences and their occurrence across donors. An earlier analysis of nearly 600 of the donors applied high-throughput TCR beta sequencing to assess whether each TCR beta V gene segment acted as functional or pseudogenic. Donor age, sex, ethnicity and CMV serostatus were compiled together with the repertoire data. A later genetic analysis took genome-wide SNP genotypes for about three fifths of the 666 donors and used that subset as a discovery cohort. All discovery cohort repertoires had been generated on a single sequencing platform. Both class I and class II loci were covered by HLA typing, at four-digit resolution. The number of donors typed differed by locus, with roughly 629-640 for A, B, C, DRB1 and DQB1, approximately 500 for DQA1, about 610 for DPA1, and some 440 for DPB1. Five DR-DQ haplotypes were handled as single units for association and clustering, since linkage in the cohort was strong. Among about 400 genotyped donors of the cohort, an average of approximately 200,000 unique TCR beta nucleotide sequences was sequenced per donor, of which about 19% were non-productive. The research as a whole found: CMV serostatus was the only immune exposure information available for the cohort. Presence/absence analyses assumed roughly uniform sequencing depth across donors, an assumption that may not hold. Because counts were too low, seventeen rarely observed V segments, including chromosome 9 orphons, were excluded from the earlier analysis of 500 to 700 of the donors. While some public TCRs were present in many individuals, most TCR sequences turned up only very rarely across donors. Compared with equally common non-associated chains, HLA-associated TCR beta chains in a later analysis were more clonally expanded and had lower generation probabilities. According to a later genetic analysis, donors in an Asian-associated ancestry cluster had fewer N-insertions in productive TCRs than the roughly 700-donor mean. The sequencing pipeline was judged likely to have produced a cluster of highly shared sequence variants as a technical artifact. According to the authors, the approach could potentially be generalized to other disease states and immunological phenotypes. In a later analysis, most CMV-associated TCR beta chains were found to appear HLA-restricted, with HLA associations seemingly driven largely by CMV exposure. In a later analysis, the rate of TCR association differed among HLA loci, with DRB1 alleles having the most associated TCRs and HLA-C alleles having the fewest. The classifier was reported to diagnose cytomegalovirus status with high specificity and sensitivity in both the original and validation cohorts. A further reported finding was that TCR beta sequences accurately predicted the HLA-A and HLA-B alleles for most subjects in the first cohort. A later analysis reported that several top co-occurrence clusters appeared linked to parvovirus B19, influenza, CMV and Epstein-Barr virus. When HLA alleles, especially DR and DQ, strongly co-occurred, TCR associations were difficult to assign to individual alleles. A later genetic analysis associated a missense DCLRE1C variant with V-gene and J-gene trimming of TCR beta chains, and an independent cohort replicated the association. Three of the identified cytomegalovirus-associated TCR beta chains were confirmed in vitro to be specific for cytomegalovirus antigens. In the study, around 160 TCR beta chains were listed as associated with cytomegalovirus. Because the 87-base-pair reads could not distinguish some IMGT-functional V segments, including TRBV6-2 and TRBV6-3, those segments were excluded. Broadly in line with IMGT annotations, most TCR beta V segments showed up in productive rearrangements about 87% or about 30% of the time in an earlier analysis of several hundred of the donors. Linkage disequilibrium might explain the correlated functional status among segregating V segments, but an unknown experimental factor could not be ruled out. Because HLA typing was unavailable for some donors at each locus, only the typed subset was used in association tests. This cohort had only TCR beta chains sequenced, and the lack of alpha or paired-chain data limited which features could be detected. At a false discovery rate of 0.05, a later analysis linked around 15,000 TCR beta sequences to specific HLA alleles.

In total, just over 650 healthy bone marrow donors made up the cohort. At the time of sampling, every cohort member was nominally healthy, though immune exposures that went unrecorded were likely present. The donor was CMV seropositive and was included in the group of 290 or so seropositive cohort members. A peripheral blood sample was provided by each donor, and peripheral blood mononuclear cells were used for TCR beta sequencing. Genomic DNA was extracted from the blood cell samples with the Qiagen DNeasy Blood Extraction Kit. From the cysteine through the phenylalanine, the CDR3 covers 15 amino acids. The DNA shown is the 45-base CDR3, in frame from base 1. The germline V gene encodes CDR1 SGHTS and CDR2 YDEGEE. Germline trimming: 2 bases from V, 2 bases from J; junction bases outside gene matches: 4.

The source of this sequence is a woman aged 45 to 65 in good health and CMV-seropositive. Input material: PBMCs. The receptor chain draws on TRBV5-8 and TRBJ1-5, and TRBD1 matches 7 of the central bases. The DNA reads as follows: TGTGCCAGCAGCTTCACCACAGGGGGCAATCAGCCCCAGCATTTT. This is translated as CASSFTTGGNQPQHF.